One TCR beta chain is described in this entry. No cognate antigen has been identified for it. No much larger clonotype is one base removed from it; base qualities were not supplied. Deletion took 1 base off V and 5 bases off J, with a span of 12 bases between the germline ends. The CDR3 has 14 amino acids, counting the end cysteine and phenylalanine. The DNA shown is the 42-base CDR3, in frame from base 1. Donors were approximately 42 systemically healthy Caucasian individuals from Russia aged roughly 6 to 100 years. Each donor gave ten milliliters of peripheral blood, collected into EDTA-treated Vacutainer tubes. Ficoll-Paque density-gradient centrifugation was used to isolate PBMCs, with at least 6.5 million obtained per sample. Trizol reagent was used to extract total RNA from the PBMCs, yielding at least 5.5 micrograms per sample. The percentages of naive CD45RAhigh/CD27high T cells were determined by flow cytometry on a PBMC aliquot from every donor.

The library was prepared using 5' RACE. Sequencing instrument: Illumina HiSeq 2500. The second PCR ran for roughly 7 to 11 cycles and used a J-beta primer mix along with a sample-barcoded 5' primer. Each TCR beta cDNA molecule received a unique molecular identifier from a template-switch 5' adaptor carrying 12 random nucleotides. At least 2.5 million CDR3-containing paired-end reads were obtained from each sample. The Mint cDNA synthesis kit, primed by a TRBC-specific oligonucleotide, was used to synthesize first-strand cDNA from all RNA. Following uracil-DNA glycosylase treatment, a first 18-cycle PCR with universal primers M1SS and BC2_uni_R was performed on all cDNA. In the authors' own workflow: For normalization, 1 million high-quality reads were randomly selected from each sample, with every read carrying a distinct molecular identifier. Reads sharing molecular identifiers were discarded rather than binned into consensus sequences. CDR3 identification, clonotype clustering and error correction used MiTCR with a Q25 quality threshold and the strictest error-elimination algorithm. Lower-bound total TCR beta diversity was estimated with a nonparametric unseen species model using Euler transformation. In TCRdb, the public reads were trimmed at Q25 with fastp and aligned with MiXCR, with productive beta chains retained. Entries that share a CDR3 protein sequence are merged under the most common genes and DNA. TCRdb, rather than the study authors, made the V and J calls. In this sample the table shows about 1 million distinct CDR3 sequences, 40% to 50% of which occur a single time. The leading ten clones occupy approximately 20% of the sample.

This record comes from a study of blood T cells in healthy people across ages (dated by TCRdb to the mid-2010s). For context, the study as a whole: In model experiments, template switching captured roughly one uniquely barcoded TCR beta cDNA molecule for every two T cells. To track age-related changes in TCR beta repertoire diversity, the study relied on deep sequencing normalized with unique cDNA molecular identifiers. The donors were divided into four age groups: young (average about 16 years), middle-aged (about 41), aged (around 59) and long-lived (about 90). To avoid experimental bias, donors of different ages were spread randomly across the sequencing lanes. Two additional independent replicas of 1 million unique cDNA reads from the same blood draw were analyzed for two donors (one aged 18 to 29 and one aged 80 or older). Study-wide findings and limitations: Observed TCR beta diversity correlated strongly with the percentage of naive T cells measured by flow cytometry. Donor CMV infection status was unknown, potentially confounding age-related changes in expanded clonotypes. The long-lived group showed more naive CD4+ T cells, fewer expanded clones and increased TCR diversity than the aged group, suggesting age selection. Estimates of total diversity based on one million sequenced T cells were considered lower bounds and underestimates. Observed TCR beta diversity per million T cells fell roughly linearly with age, and a significant reduction was already apparent by age around 40. Because profiling used bulk unsorted PBMCs, naive and antigen-experienced compartments could not be compared conclusively.

Sequenced sample: blood. The TCR originated in a woman aged 55 to 70 in good health. The rearrangement combines TRBV12-3 or TRBV12-4 with TRBJ2-7, with TRBD2 as a weak D call on 6 bases. The nucleotide sequence is given as TGTGCCAGCAGTTTAGGGGGGAGGCGCCACGAGCAGTACTTC. Translated, it reads CASSLGGRRHEQYF.